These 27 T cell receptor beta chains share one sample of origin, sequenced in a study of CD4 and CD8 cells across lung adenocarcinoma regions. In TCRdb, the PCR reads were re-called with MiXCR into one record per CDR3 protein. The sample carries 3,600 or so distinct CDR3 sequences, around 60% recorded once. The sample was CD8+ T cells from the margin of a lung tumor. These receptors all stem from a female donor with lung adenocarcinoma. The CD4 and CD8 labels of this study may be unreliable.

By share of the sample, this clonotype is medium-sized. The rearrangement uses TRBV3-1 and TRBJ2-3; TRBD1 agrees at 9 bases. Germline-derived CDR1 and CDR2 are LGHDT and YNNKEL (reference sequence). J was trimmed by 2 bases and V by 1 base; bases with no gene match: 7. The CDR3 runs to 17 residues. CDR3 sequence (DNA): TGTGCCAGCAGCCAAGTTCGGGACAGGGCTACCACAGATACGCAGTATTTT. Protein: CASSQVRDRATTDTQYF.

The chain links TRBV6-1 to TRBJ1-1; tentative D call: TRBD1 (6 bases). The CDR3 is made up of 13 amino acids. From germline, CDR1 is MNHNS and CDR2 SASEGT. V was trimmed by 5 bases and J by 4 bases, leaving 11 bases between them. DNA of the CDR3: TGTGCCAGCAGTATAACAGGGAGCACTGAAGCTTTCTTT. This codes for CASSITGSTEAFF.

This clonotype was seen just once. The CDR3 loop reads CASSLAREGRGREQFF. For the CDR3, the DNA is TGTGCCAGCAGCTTGGCGCGGGAGGGGAGGGGGCGTGAGCAGTTCTTC. The rearrangement uses TRBV7-2 and TRBJ2-1; 9 bases are a match to TRBD2. V was clipped by 3 bases and J by 9 bases; unmatched bases: 12. In germline, CDR1 is SGHTA, CDR2 FQGNSA. The CDR3 extends over 16 amino acids.

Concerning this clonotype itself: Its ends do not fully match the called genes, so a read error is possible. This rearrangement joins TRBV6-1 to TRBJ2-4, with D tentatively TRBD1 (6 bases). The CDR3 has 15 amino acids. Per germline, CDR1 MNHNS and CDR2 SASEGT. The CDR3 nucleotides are TGTGCCAGCAGTGAGGGGGCGGGTGCCAAAAATATTCAGTACTTC. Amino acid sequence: CASSEGAGAKNIQYF.

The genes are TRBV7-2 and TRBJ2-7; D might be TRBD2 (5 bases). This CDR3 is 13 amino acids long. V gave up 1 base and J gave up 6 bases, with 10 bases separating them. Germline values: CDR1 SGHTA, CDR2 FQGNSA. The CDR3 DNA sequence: TGTGCCAGCAGCTTAGTTCTAGCCCGCGAGCAGTACTTC. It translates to CASSLVLAREQYF.

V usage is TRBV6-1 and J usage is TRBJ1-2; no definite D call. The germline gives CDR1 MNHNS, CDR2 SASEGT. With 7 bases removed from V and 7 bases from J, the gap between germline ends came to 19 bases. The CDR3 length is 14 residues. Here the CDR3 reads CASTEGGRRVGYTF. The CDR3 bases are TGTGCCAGCACCGAAGGAGGACGCCGAGTTGGCTACACCTTC.

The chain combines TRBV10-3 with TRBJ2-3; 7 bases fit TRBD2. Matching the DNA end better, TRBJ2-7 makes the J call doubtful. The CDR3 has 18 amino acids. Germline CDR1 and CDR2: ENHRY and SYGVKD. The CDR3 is CAISGASGRWTGKDTQYF. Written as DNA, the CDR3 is TGTGCCATCAGTGGGGCTAGCGGTCGGTGGACTGGCAAAGATACGCAGTACTTC.

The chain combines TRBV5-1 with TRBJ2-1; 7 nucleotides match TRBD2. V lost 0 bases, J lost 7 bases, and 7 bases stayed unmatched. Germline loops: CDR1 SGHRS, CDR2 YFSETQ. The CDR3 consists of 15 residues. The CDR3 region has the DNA TGCGCCAGCAGCTTGGGGCAGGCAGCGGGGAATGAGCAGTTCTTC. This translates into CASSLGQAAGNEQFF.

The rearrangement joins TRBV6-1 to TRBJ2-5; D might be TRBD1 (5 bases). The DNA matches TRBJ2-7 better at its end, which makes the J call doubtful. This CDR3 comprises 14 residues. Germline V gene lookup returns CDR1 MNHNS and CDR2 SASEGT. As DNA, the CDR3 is TGTGCCAGCAATCCATGGGGCGTTTCGAACGAGCAGTACTTC. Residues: CASNPWGVSNEQYF.

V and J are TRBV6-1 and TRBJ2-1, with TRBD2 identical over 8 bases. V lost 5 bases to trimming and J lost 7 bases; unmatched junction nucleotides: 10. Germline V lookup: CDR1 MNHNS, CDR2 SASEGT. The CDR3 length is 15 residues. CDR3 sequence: CASSPGWGGRNEQFF. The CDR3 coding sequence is TGTGCCAGCAGTCCCGGTTGGGGCGGGAGGAATGAGCAGTTCTTC.

The DNA of the CDR3 is TGTGCCAGCAGCCAGTCGAGGGGGGCGGCCGGGGAGCTGTTTTTT. Protein sequence: CASSQSRGAAGELFF. This chain connects TRBV7-2 to TRBJ2-2; either TRBD1 or TRBD2 may supply D (6 bases each). This CDR3 region has 15 residues. Looked up from germline, CDR1 is SGHTA and CDR2 is FQGNSA. The V and J ends lost 5 bases and 6 bases respectively, with 16 bases between them.

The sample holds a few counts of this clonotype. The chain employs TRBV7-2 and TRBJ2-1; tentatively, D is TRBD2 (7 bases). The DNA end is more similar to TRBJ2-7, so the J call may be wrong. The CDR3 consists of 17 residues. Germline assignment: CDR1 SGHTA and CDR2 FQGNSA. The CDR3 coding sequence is TGTGCCAGCAGCTTAGTTCCCAGCGGGGACATACGGGGAGAGCAGTACTTC. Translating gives CASSLVPSGDIRGEQYF.

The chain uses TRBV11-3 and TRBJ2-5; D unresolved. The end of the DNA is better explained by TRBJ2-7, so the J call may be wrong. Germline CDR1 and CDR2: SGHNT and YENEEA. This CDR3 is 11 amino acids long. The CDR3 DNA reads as TGTGCCAGCAGTCAGAACTACGAGCAGTACTTC. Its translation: CASSQNYEQYF.

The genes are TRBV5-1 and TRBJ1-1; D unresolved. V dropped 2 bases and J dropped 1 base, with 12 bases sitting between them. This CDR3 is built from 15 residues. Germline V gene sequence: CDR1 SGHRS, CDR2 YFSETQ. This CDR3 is CASSLFATPNTEAFF. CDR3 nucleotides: TGCGCCAGCAGCTTATTTGCTACCCCGAACACTGAAGCTTTCTTT. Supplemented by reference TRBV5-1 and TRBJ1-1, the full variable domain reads KAGVTQTPRYLIKTRGQQVTLSCSPISGHRSVSWYQQTPGQGLQFLFEYFSETQRNKGNFPGRFSGRQFSNSRSEMNVSTLELGDSALYLCASSLFATPNTEAFFGQGTRLTVV.

The CDR3, as DNA: TGTGCCAGCAGTTTAGCTGGGGTCCTTCAGGGACTAGCGGGAGGTCAGGGCTCCTACGAGCAGTACTTC. As protein: CASSLAGVLQGLAGGQGSYEQYF. The chain employs TRBV12-3 or TRBV12-4 and TRBJ2-7; 15 bases align to TRBD2. The CDR3 contains 23 residues. After removal of 0 bases from V and 0 bases from J, the junction contained 18 bases not matched to a gene.

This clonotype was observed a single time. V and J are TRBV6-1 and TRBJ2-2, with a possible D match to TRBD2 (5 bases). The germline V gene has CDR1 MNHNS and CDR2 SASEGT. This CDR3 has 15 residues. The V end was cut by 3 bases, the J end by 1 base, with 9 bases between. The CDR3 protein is CASSEGSGNTGELFF. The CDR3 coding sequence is TGTGCCAGCAGTGAGGGGAGCGGGAACACCGGGGAGCTGTTTTTT.

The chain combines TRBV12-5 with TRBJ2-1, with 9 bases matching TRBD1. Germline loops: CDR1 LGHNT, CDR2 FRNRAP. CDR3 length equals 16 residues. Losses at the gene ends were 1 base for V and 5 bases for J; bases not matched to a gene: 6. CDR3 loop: CASGLGTGTGNNEQFF. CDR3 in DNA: TGTGCTAGTGGTTTGGGGACCGGGACAGGGAACAATGAGCAGTTCTTC.

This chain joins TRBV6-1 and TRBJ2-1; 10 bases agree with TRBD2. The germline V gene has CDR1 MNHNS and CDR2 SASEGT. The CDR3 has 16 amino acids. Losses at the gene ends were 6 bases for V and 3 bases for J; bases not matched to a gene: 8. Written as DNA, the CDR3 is TGTGCCAGCAGCCACCTTCTAGCGGGAGTCTACAATGAGCAGTTCTTC. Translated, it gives CASSHLLAGVYNEQFF.

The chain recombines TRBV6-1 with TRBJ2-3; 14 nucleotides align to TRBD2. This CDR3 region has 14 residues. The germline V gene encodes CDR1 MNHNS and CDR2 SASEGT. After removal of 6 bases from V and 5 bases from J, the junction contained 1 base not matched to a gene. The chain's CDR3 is CASSGLAGGDTQYF. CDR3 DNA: TGTGCCAGCAGCGGACTAGCGGGAGGAGATACGCAGTATTTT.

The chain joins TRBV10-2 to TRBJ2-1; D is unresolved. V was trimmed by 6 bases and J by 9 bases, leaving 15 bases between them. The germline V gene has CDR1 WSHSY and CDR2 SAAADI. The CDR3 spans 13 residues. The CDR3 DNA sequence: TGCGCCAGCAGAAAAGAAGGGCCCGGTGAGCAGTTCTTC. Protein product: CASRKEGPGEQFF.

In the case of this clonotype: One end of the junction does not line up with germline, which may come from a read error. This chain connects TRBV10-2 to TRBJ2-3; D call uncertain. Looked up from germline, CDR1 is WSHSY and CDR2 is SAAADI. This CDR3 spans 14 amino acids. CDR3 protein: CASSPAVNTDTQYF. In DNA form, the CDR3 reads TGCGCCAGCAGCCCCGCCGTCAATACAGATACGCAGTATTTC.

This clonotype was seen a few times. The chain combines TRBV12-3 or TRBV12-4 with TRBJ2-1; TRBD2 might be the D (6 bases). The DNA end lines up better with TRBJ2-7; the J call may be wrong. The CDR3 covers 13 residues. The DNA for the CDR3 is TGTGCCAGCACCGGGAGCGGATACAATGAGCAGTACTTC. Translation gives CASTGSGYNEQYF.

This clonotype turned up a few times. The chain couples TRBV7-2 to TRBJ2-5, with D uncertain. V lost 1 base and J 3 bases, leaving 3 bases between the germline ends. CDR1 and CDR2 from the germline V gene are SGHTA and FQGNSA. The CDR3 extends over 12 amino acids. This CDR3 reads CASSLVKETQYF. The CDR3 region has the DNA TGTGCCAGCAGCTTAGTTAAAGAGACCCAGTACTTC.

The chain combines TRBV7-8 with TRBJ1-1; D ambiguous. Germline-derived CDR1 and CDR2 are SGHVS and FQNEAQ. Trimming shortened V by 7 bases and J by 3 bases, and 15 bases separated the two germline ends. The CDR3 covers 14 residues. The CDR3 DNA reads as TGTGCCAGCATTTATAGGGTTGGGGACACTGAAGCTTTCTTT. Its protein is CASIYRVGDTEAFF.

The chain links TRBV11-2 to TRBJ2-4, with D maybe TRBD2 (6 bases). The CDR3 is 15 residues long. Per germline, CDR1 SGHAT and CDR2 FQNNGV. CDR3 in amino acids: CGRVSGVGAKNTQYF. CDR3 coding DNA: TGTGGCCGCGTCTCGGGGGTGGGAGCCAAAAATACGCAGTACTTC.

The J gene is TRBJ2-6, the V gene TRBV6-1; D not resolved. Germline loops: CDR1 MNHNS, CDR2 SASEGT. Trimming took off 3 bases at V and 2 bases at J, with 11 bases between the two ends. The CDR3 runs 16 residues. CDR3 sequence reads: CASSDSSRAGANVLTF. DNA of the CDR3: TGTGCCAGCAGTGATTCCAGCCGGGCTGGGGCCAACGTCCTGACTTTC.

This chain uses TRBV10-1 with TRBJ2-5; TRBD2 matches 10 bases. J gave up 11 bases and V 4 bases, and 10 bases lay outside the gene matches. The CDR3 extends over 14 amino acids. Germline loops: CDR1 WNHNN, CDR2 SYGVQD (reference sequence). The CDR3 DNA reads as TGCGCCAGCAGTGGGGCTAGCGGGAGCAATGAGCAGTACTTC. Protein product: CASSGASGSNEQYF.